The 32 T cell receptor beta chains given below trace back to one sample, sequenced in a study of shared clonotypes between healthy human individuals. The protocol was immunoSEQ multiplex PCR, while the TCRdb copy is restricted to in-frame clones and leaves out a portion. The data contain about 2.2 million clones, around 93% of them seen just once; the ten biggest clones take up over 1.5%. CD8 cells classed as naive were CD45RO-negative and positively selected for CCR7, excluding terminally differentiated effector memory CD45RA+ cells. The specimen was naive CD8+ T cells from PBMCs. The receptors shown here come from a man younger than 35 in good health. Some clones in this sample may be carry-over from other donors' samples.

This CDR3 is CASSLGGTGDLSGANVLTF. The CDR3 DNA reads TGTGCCAGCAGTTTAGGAGGGACAGGGGACCTCTCTGGGGCCAACGTCCTGACTTTC. J is TRBJ2-6 and V is TRBV28; 10 bases match TRBD1. The CDR3 is made up of 19 amino acids. The ends lost 2 bases at V and 0 bases at J; junction bases unmatched: 7. Per the germline V gene, CDR1 is MDHEN and CDR2 is SYDVKM.

V is TRBV4-1 and J is TRBJ2-1; 10 bases are shared with TRBD2. This CDR3 contains 15 residues. V lost 4 bases, J lost 7 bases, and 7 bases stayed unmatched. Per the germline V gene, CDR1 is MGHRA and CDR2 is YSYEKL. The DNA for the CDR3 is TGCGCCAGCAGCCTGATAGCGGGAGGCCTGAATGAGCAGTTCTTC. Translation gives CASSLIAGGLNEQFF.

The rearrangement links TRBV7-6 to TRBJ1-1; no clear D. The CDR3 is made up of 15 amino acids. Trimming pared 1 base from V and 0 bases from J, leaving 9 bases between. Per germline, CDR1 SGHVS and CDR2 FNYEAQ. CDR3 DNA sequence: TGTGCCAGCAGCTTAGGAGGAGGCATGAACACTGAAGCTTTCTTT. Translated: CASSLGGGMNTEAFF.

V is TRBV6-1 and J is TRBJ2-1, with a weak D call TRBD2 (5 bases). The germline V and J ends were trimmed by 4 bases and 8 bases, with 12 bases remaining between them. Germline values: CDR1 MNHNS, CDR2 SASEGT. The CDR3 runs to 13 residues. The CDR3 region is CASSVLAVHEQFF. CDR3 sequence (DNA): TGTGCCAGCAGTGTGCTAGCAGTTCATGAGCAGTTCTTC.

V usage is TRBV4-2 and J usage is TRBJ2-1; the match to TRBD2 covers 7 bases. The CDR3 runs 14 residues. Germline CDR1 reads LGHNA; CDR2 reads YNFKEQ. With V trimmed by 2 bases and J by 9 bases, 7 bases remained unmatched. For the CDR3, the DNA is TGTGCCAGCAGCCAACTAGGACTAGTCCCTGAGCAGTTCTTC. This gives the protein CASSQLGLVPEQFF.

CDR3 nucleotide sequence: TGTGCCAGCAGTTCCTCGACAGTGAACACTGAAGCTTTCTTT. Translated, it gives CASSSSTVNTEAFF. J is TRBJ1-1 and V is TRBV27, with TRBD1 as a possible D gene (5 bases). Trimming took 4 bases from V and 0 from J, leaving 9 bases between them. Germline-derived CDR1 and CDR2 are MNHEY and SMNVEV (reference sequence). The CDR3 loop spans 14 amino acids.

This chain joins TRBV30 and TRBJ1-6, with D unclear. The germline V gene encodes CDR1 GTSNPN and CDR2 SVGIG (reference sequence). Between the trimmed V and J ends, which lost 2 bases and 10 bases, there was a span of 9 bases. CDR3 length equals 12 residues. The DNA of the CDR3 is TGTGCCTGGAGTACGGGTTGGTCACCCCTCCACTTT. Protein: CAWSTGWSPLHF.

The chain recombines TRBV7-8 with TRBJ2-5; tentative D call: TRBD2 (5 bases). Looked up from germline, CDR1 is SGHVS and CDR2 is FQNEAQ. CDR3 length equals 15 residues. V lost 5 bases to trimming and J lost 4 bases, with 17 bases between them. The CDR3 nucleotides are TGTGCCAGCAGCCCCACTGGGATGGCGGGAGAGACCCAGTACTTC. Translation: CASSPTGMAGETQYF.

This chain joins TRBV7-9 and TRBJ2-7; 7 nucleotides line up with TRBD1. V trimming: 4 bases; J trimming: 5 bases; junction bases outside the gene matches: 5. Germline CDR1 SEHNR, CDR2 FQNEAQ (reference sequence). The length of the CDR3 is 13 residues. The DNA for the CDR3 is TGTGCCAGCAGCTCAAACACAGGGGACGAGCAGTACTTC. It codes for CASSSNTGDEQYF.

This clone came up once. The chain carries TRBV5-6 and TRBJ2-2; 7 positions agree with TRBD1. This CDR3 comprises 16 residues. Germline CDR1 and CDR2: SGHDT and YYEEEE. Germline trimming cut 1 base from V and 6 bases from J; bases unmatched to any gene: 9. The CDR3 reads CASSLNRGSRAGELFF. As DNA, the CDR3 is TGTGCCAGCAGCTTGAACAGGGGATCCAGGGCCGGGGAGCTGTTTTTT.

This clone has a single count. The V call is TRBV19, the J call TRBJ1-2; D is possibly TRBD1 (6 bases). Germline V CDR1 and CDR2: LNHDA, SQIVND (reference sequence). The CDR3 contains 13 residues. V was shortened by 3 bases and J by 8 bases, with 13 bases between the two germline ends. The CDR3 nucleotides are TGTGCCAGTAGTATGACGTCAGGGGACGGCTACACCTTC. This codes for CASSMTSGDGYTF.

The chain is built from TRBV5-6 and TRBJ2-3; TRBD2 is a possible D gene (6 bases). CDR3 length: 14 amino acids. Trimming shortened V by 6 bases and J by 0 bases, and 11 bases separated the two germline ends. Germline V gene sequence: CDR1 SGHDT, CDR2 YYEEEE. The CDR3 sequence is CASTRELSTDTQYF. CDR3 coding DNA: TGTGCCAGCACCCGGGAGCTTAGCACAGATACGCAGTATTTT. Full variable domain (missing parts from reference TRBV5-6 and TRBJ2-3): DAGVTQSPTHLIKTRGQQVTLRCSPKSGHDTVSWYQQALGQGPQFIFQYYEEEERQRGNFPDRFSGHQFPNYSSELNVNALLLGDSALYLCASTRELSTDTQYFGPGTRLTVL.

The CDR3 DNA sequence: TGTGCCACCAGCAGGGGACAGGGAGAAGCCGAAAAACTGTTTTTT. Translation gives CATSRGQGEAEKLFF. V gene TRBV15 combines with J gene TRBJ1-4, with 9 nucleotides matching TRBD1. Per the germline V gene, CDR1 is LNHNV and CDR2 is YYDKDF (reference sequence). This CDR3 is 15 amino acids long. Trimming took 3 bases from V and 8 from J; bases not matched to a gene: 7.

Here the CDR3 reads CASSFGRIGNEKLFF. Here the CDR3 DNA reads TGTGCCAGCAGTTTTGGGAGGATTGGTAATGAAAAACTGTTTTTT. This chain links TRBV28 with TRBJ1-4; D is unresolved. This CDR3 has 15 amino acids. Germline CDR1 MDHEN, CDR2 SYDVKM. V lost 3 bases to trimming and J lost 4 bases, with 12 bases between them.

The chain couples TRBV28 to TRBJ2-2; D unresolved. V was cut by 5 bases and J by 3 bases, with 13 bases left in between. This CDR3 spans 15 amino acids. Germline V gene data show CDR1 as MDHEN and CDR2 as SYDVKM. Here the CDR3 DNA reads TGTGCCAGCAGTCCAGTACCGGTACACACCGGGGAGCTGTTTTTT. Translating gives CASSPVPVHTGELFF.

This chain joins TRBV7-9 and TRBJ2-2; maybe TRBD2 (5 bases). V was cut by 1 base and J by 7 bases, with 10 bases left in between. Germline-derived CDR1 and CDR2 are SEHNR and FQNEAQ (reference sequence). The length of the CDR3 is 14 residues. The CDR3 protein is CASSLGAGSGELFF. In DNA form, the CDR3 reads TGTGCCAGCAGCTTAGGCGCGGGCAGCGGGGAGCTGTTTTTT. The full variable domain, rest sourced from reference TRBV7-9 and TRBJ2-2, is DTGVSQNPRHKITKRGQNVTFRCDPISEHNRLYWYRQTLGQGPEFLTYFQNEAQLEKSRLLSDRFSAERPKGSFSTLEIQRTEQGDSAMYLCASSLGAGSGELFFGEGSRLTVL.

This rearrangement joins TRBV30 to TRBJ1-1; D gene ambiguous. V was cut by 2 bases and J by 5 bases, with 15 bases left in between. This CDR3 is built from 14 residues. From germline, CDR1 is GTSNPN and CDR2 SVGIG (reference sequence). DNA of the CDR3: TGTGCCTGGAGTCCTGGGCGAACCGGTACTGAAGCTTTCTTT. The encoded protein is CAWSPGRTGTEAFF.

The rearrangement links TRBV12-5 to TRBJ2-3; 10 nucleotides agree with TRBD2. V shed 7 bases and J 1 base; nucleotides not matched to a gene: 8. Germline lookup yields CDR1 LGHNT and CDR2 FRNRAP. The CDR3 contains 16 residues. CDR3 sequence: CASAKYLAGGTDTQYF. The CDR3 DNA reads as TGTGCTAGTGCCAAATATCTAGCGGGGGGCACAGATACGCAGTATTTT.

The chain has TRBV27 and TRBJ1-3, with 9 bases that match TRBD1. The CDR3 is 13 amino acids. Unmatched junction bases numbered 2, after V lost 8 bases and J lost 3 bases. CDR1 is MNHEY and CDR2 is SMNVEV in the germline V gene (reference sequence). The chain's CDR3 is CASGQGNGNTIYF. DNA of the CDR3: TGTGCCAGCGGACAGGGGAATGGAAACACCATATATTTT.

This clone was detected once. The V and J genes are TRBV9 and TRBJ1-2; TRBD1 aligns across 10 bases. The V and J ends lost 3 bases and 3 bases, in that order; junction bases with no gene match: 2. The V gene's germline CDR1 is SGDLS and CDR2 YYNGEE. This CDR3 contains 14 residues. Here the CDR3 DNA reads TGTGCCAGCAGCGGAGGGACAGGGGACTATGGCTACACCTTC. Protein product: CASSGGTGDYGYTF.

This clone was detected only once. J is TRBJ2-7 and V is TRBV2; the D is unclear. Trimming took 3 bases from V and 0 from J, leaving 9 bases between them. Germline CDR1 is SNHLY and CDR2 is FYNNEI. CDR3 length: 14 residues. The chain's CDR3 is CASSESLTSYEQYF. The CDR3 DNA reads as TGTGCCAGCAGTGAGTCTCTAACCTCCTACGAGCAGTACTTC.

This clone was seen only once. The V and J genes are TRBV6-1 and TRBJ1-5; no firm D call. The V end was cut by 1 base, the J end by 4 bases, with 8 bases between. This CDR3 contains 14 residues. CDR1 and CDR2 from the germline V gene are MNHNS and SASEGT. DNA for the CDR3: TGTGCCAGCAGTGAAGGGTGGAGTAATCAGCCCCAGCATTTT. Amino acid sequence: CASSEGWSNQPQHF.

V and J are TRBV5-6 and TRBJ1-1, with unresolved D. This CDR3 is 16 amino acids long. Germline V lookup: CDR1 SGHDT, CDR2 YYEEEE. The V end lost 4 bases, the J end lost 3 bases, and 19 bases lay between the germline ends. The CDR3 reads CASSPTLAGLDTEAFF. CDR3 sequence (DNA): TGTGCCAGCAGCCCGACTCTTGCTGGGTTGGACACTGAAGCTTTCTTT.

This clone was detected only once. The chain joins TRBV5-6 to TRBJ2-5; D is possibly TRBD1 or TRBD2 (5 bases each). There are 15 residues in the CDR3. Trimming took off 6 bases at V and 2 bases at J, with 17 bases between the two ends. Looked up from germline, CDR1 is SGHDT and CDR2 is YYEEEE. DNA for the CDR3: TGTGCCAGCACCGGGGACGGGGTCGAGCAAGAGACCCAGTACTTC. This sequence encodes CASTGDGVEQETQYF. Drawing the rest from reference TRBV5-6 and TRBJ2-5, the complete variable domain is DAGVTQSPTHLIKTRGQQVTLRCSPKSGHDTVSWYQQALGQGPQFIFQYYEEEERQRGNFPDRFSGHQFPNYSSELNVNALLLGDSALYLCASTGDGVEQETQYFGPGTRLLVL.

The chain has TRBV19 and TRBJ1-5; 7 bases agree with TRBD1. Germline CDR1 reads LNHDA; CDR2 reads SQIVND (reference sequence). The V gene end was trimmed by 4 bases and the J gene end by 3 bases; junction bases not matched to a gene: 3. This CDR3 is built from 14 residues. CDR3 loop: CASSTDRNNQPQHF. CDR3 bases: TGTGCCAGTAGTACGGACAGGAACAATCAGCCCCAGCATTTT. The complete variable domain, with remaining parts taken from reference TRBV19 and TRBJ1-5, reads DGGITQSPKYLFRKEGQNVTLSCEQNLNHDAMYWYRQDPGQGLRLIYYSQIVNDFQKGDIAEGYSVSREKKESFPLTVTSAQKNPTAFYLCASSTDRNNQPQHFGDGTRLSIL.

V gene TRBV15 combines with J gene TRBJ2-3; 10 bases match TRBD1. This CDR3 comprises 13 residues. Germline V gene lookup returns CDR1 LNHNV and CDR2 YYDKDF (reference sequence). With V trimmed by 9 bases and J by 3 bases, 3 bases remained unmatched. CDR3 amino acids: CATWTGGTDTQYF. In DNA form, the CDR3 reads TGTGCCACTTGGACAGGGGGAACAGATACGCAGTATTTT.

CDR3 loop: CASSESLPPYSNQPQHF. The DNA of the CDR3 is TGCGCCAGCAGTGAGTCGCTACCGCCCTATAGCAATCAGCCCCAGCATTTT. This chain links TRBV10-1 with TRBJ1-5; D not resolved. Germline loops: CDR1 WNHNN, CDR2 SYGVQD (reference sequence). V lost 0 bases, J lost 0 bases, and 12 bases lay in between. This CDR3 has 17 amino acids.

This chain joins TRBV5-6 and TRBJ1-2, with D unresolved. The V end lost 0 bases, the J end lost 5 bases, and 14 bases lay between the germline ends. This CDR3 is 15 amino acids long. CDR1 SGHDT and CDR2 YYEEEE come from the germline V gene. The CDR3 DNA reads TGTGCCAGCAGCTTGGGGACCTATACCCCTTATGGCTACACCTTC. Its protein product is CASSLGTYTPYGYTF.

This clone was counted between two and nine times. The CDR3 coding sequence is TGTGCCAGCAGCCTAGGAGCAGGTGGGGAGCTGTTTTTT. This gives the protein CASSLGAGGELFF. The chain uses TRBV9 and TRBJ2-2; no definite D call. Trimming stripped 4 bases from V and 8 bases from J, with 12 bases between. Germline-derived CDR1 and CDR2 are SGDLS and YYNGEE. This CDR3 contains 13 residues.

V is TRBV4-3 and J is TRBJ1-1, with 9 bases that match TRBD1. The trim removed 3 bases at V and 4 bases at J, leaving 6 bases unmatched. The CDR3 sequence is 15 residues long. Germline CDR1 reads LGHNA; CDR2 reads YSLEER. CDR3 amino acids: CASSHRTGVGTEAFF. CDR3 nucleotide sequence: TGCGCCAGCAGCCATAGGACAGGGGTAGGCACTGAAGCTTTCTTT.

V and J are TRBV4-1 and TRBJ2-6; possible D gene TRBD2, 5 bases. V dropped 1 base and J dropped 4 bases, with 5 bases sitting between them. CDR1 and CDR2 (germline): MGHRA, YSYEKL. This CDR3 has 14 residues. The DNA of the CDR3 is TGCGCCAGCAGCCAAGGGAGGGGGGCCAACGTCCTGACTTTC. As protein: CASSQGRGANVLTF.

J is TRBJ2-7 and V is TRBV25-1; D is ambiguous. Germline V CDR1 and CDR2: MGHDK, SYGVNS. V lost 1 base and J lost 4, with 8 bases in between. The CDR3 covers 13 residues. The CDR3 loop reads CASSESSSYEQYF. CDR3 DNA: TGTGCCAGCAGTGAATCCTCTTCGTACGAGCAGTACTTC.